This T cell receptor (beta chain) was obtained from a study of blood T cell repertoires in COVID-19 (dated by TCRdb to 2020 to 2021). Describing the broader study: Collaborator samples came from the United States, Italy and Spain and covered acute and convalescent phases of COVID-19. The prospective study material was composed of cDNA or gDNA derived from T cells, B-cell-depleted T cells, or PBMCs. Deeply sampled blood TCRbeta repertoires from subjects exposed to, actively infected with, or recovered from COVID-19 were included in the dataset. A freely available public database, intended as a resource for researchers studying the immune response to SARS-CoV-2, is where the repertoires were released. The samples were drawn from two sources: the first 160 participants of the ongoing ImmuneRACE study, and 950 to 1,500 subjects contributed by 6 global collaborators. Sample metadata almost always included a de-identified subject ID, COVID-19 status, age in years and sex. Where available, HLA class I and class II types were taken from metadata supplied by the sample provider and were not determined by assay-based typing. Broad study findings and their caveats: The quantity of clinical and demographic metadata differed by source and by participant and was supplied without curation.

Unmatched junction bases come to 6, with V trimmed by 3 bases and J by 8 bases. CDR1 and CDR2, per the germline V gene, are SGHAT and FQNNGV. From cysteine to phenylalanine, the CDR3 is 15 amino acids long. The entry retains the CDR3 DNA only, 45 bases that are in frame from base 1. A word on this clone: Which antigen it targets is not known. Base qualities are not recorded, but no much larger clone differs from it by a single base.

A second Seattle source provided samples from volunteer blood donors who had recovered from COVID-19. Collaborating institutions collected whole blood in K2EDTA tubes following their own protocols. Collaborator samples were shipped for TCRbeta analysis as frozen whole blood, isolated PBMCs, or DNA extracted from either sample type. TCRbeta CDR3 regions were amplified from genomic DNA using the immunoSEQ Assay, a bias-controlled multiplex PCR. Regarding the original processing steps: The number of nucleated cells in each sample was estimated from the amplification of reference gene primers within the assay. Sequence reads were collapsed and filtered to measure the absolute abundance of every unique TCRbeta CDR3 rearrangement. For each sample, productive Simpson clonality was calculated as the square root of Simpson's diversity index over productive rearrangements. TCRdb obtained this table from immuneACCESS and retained in-frame rearrangements with V and J assigned. These tables miss some clones; where compared with another copy, unresolved V genes account for less than half of the shortfall, and the remainder is unexplained. V, J and clone size are those of that table, while D and trimming were read from the DNA. This sample has under 300,000 clones in its table, and roughly 88% of those were observed once. The ten largest clonotypes hold over 2% of the sample.

The receptor comes from a young man who had recovered from COVID-19. The sequenced material came from peripheral blood. This chain joins TRBV11-2 to TRBJ2-1; 11 of the junction bases match TRBD2. CDR3 reads: CASSFLAGGQHEQFF. The bases are TGTGCCAGCAGCTTCTTAGCGGGGGGGCAGCATGAGCAGTTCTTC.